This T cell receptor (beta chain) was documented in a study of cytomegalovirus exposure and HLA in healthy donors. Study-level findings and limits: Previously analyzed data showed that most TCR beta V segments were productive at a frequency of about 87% or about 30%.

With respect to this clone: Its antigen is not known.

V lost 3 bases and J lost 4; bases outside the gene matches: 5. Germline values: CDR1 KGHSH, CDR2 LQKENI. This CDR3 comprises 15 residues. Use of 60 Vbeta and 13 Jbeta primers characterized the PCR. TCRdb's table, derived via immunoSEQ multiplex PCR, lists solely in-frame clones and lacks some. The sample consists of roughly 70,000 clones, roughly 82% of them appearing once. The chain links TRBV18 to TRBJ2-1; TRBD2 agrees at 8 bases. Sequences were obtained from PBMCs. This sequence originates from a man aged 65 to 79 in good health and CMV-seronegative. In nucleotides, the CDR3 is TGTGCCAGCTCACCCGGGGGGGCCGCTTACAATGAGCAGTTCTTC. Translation gives CASSPGGAAYNEQFF.